Sequencing of this TCR beta chain was carried out in a study of cytomegalovirus exposure and HLA in healthy donors. In this sample, this clone turned up once. The germline V and J ends were trimmed by 5 bases and 1 base, with 12 bases remaining between them. CDR3 size: 15 residues. Per germline, CDR1 SGHTA and CDR2 FQGTGA. Vbeta (60) and Jbeta (13) primers were used in the PCR. The protocol was immunoSEQ multiplex PCR, while the TCRdb copy is restricted to in-frame clones and leaves out a portion. The sample contains roughly 180,000 clones, more than 60% of which appear only once. J is TRBJ2-1 and V is TRBV7-3, with D perhaps TRBD2 (7 bases). The source of this sequence is a woman aged 55-69 years in good health and CMV-seropositive. The specimen was PBMCs. The CDR3 sequence: CASSTRGGSYNEQFF. In DNA form, the CDR3 reads TGTGCCAGCAGCACGAGGGGGGGGTCCTACAATGAGCAGTTCTTC.